These 16 T cell receptor beta chains originate from one sample sequenced in a study of human thymus T cells. Libraries were prepared by immunoSEQ multiplex PCR; TCRdb keeps only in-frame clonotypes and omits some of them. The sample carries tens of thousands of clones, 94% recorded once. The sample was blood. All receptors derive from a boy younger than two with a congenital heart defect but otherwise immunologically healthy.

V gene TRBV5-7 combines with J gene TRBJ2-3; D unclear. TRBV5-7 is an open reading frame whose function is uncertain. V was clipped by 2 bases and J by 1 base, with 8 bases between them. There are 14 residues in the CDR3. CDR3 coding DNA: TGTGCCAGCAGCTTTTCTGCAGGCACAGATACGCAGTATTTT. It encodes CASSFSAGTDTQYF.

J is TRBJ2-7 and V is TRBV2; 10 bases map to TRBD1. CDR3 length: 14 amino acids. The germline V gene has CDR1 SNHLY and CDR2 FYNNEI. V lost 7 bases, J lost 5 bases, and 8 bases stayed unmatched. CDR3 sequence reads: CASKGRTGGDEQYF. In DNA form, the CDR3 reads TGTGCCAGCAAGGGTAGGACAGGGGGGGACGAGCAGTACTTC.

The CDR3 coding sequence is TGTGCCAGCTCACCACTGTGGGAGGGCCGGACCAATGAGCAGTTCTTC. Translated, it gives CASSPLWEGRTNEQFF. J is TRBJ2-1 and V is TRBV18; TRBD2 matches at 7 bases. Germline CDR1 KGHSH, CDR2 LQKENI. The length of the CDR3 is 16 residues. J gave up 6 bases and V 1 base, and 9 bases lay outside the gene matches.

The chain employs TRBV18 and TRBJ1-5; 8 nucleotides line up with TRBD1. CDR3 length: 13 amino acids. Germline assignment: CDR1 KGHSH and CDR2 LQKENI. Trimming took 8 bases from V and 5 from J; bases not matched to a gene: 5. The CDR3 coding sequence is TGTGCCAGCGCAACAGGGGGGGATCAGCCCCAGCATTTT. This encodes CASATGGDQPQHF.

This clone appeared once. The chain employs TRBV5-1 and TRBJ2-5; TRBD2 matches 11 bases. With 5 bases clipped from V and 5 bases from J, the junction kept 5 bases outside the gene matches. The CDR3 covers 14 residues. Looked up from germline, CDR1 is SGHRS and CDR2 is YFSETQ. CDR3 coding DNA: TGCGCCAGCAGGGGGACTAGCGGTAGGGAGACCCAGTACTTC. Its protein product is CASRGTSGRETQYF.

The V gene is TRBV19, the J gene TRBJ2-1; D gene ambiguous. Germline CDR1 and CDR2: LNHDA and SQIVND (reference sequence). Trimming took off 6 bases at V and 0 bases at J, with 15 bases between the two ends. CDR3 size: 16 residues. CDR3 amino acids: CASRKDRWSSYNEQFF. The CDR3 DNA follows: TGTGCCAGTAGGAAAGACCGGTGGAGCTCCTACAATGAGCAGTTCTTC.

J is TRBJ2-7 and V is TRBV28, with 9 nucleotides matching TRBD1. The CDR3 runs 12 residues. The V segment lost 2 bases and the J segment 11 bases; nucleotides outside the gene matches: 4. CDR1 MDHEN and CDR2 SYDVKM come from the germline V gene. The CDR3 nucleotides read TGTGCCAGCAGTTTACAGGGACAGGGTAAGTACTTC. It is translated as CASSLQGQGKYF.

The chain couples TRBV27 to TRBJ2-7; either TRBD1 or TRBD2 may supply D (6 bases each). V was pared by 2 bases and J by 5 bases, with 16 bases between. The CDR3 spans 15 residues. CDR1 MNHEY and CDR2 SMNVEV come from the germline V gene (reference sequence). Here the CDR3 DNA reads TGTGCCAGCAGTTTAGTTTCGGGGGCGCAGAACGAGCAGTACTTC. Translated: CASSLVSGAQNEQYF.

The chain employs TRBV5-4 and TRBJ2-3; no firm D call. Germline V gene sequence: CDR1 SGHNT, CDR2 YYREEE (reference sequence). The V end was cut by 1 base, the J end by 2 bases, with 14 bases between. CDR3 length: 16 amino acids. CDR3 in amino acids: CASSLLGRTHTDTQYF. The CDR3 DNA follows: TGTGCCAGCAGCTTGCTTGGGCGGACGCACACAGATACGCAGTATTTT.

This chain uses TRBV5-6 with TRBJ1-4; possibly TRBD1 for D (5 bases). CDR3 size: 14 residues. Trimming took off 4 bases at V and 8 bases at J, with 15 bases between the two ends. Germline V gene sequence: CDR1 SGHDT, CDR2 YYEEEE. CDR3 residues: CASSHTGTVEKLFF. CDR3 in DNA: TGTGCCAGCAGCCACACCGGGACGGTAGAAAAACTGTTTTTT.

The chain has TRBV2 and TRBJ1-4; D is perhaps TRBD1 (5 bases). CDR3 length: 13 amino acids. V was shortened by 10 bases and J by 7 bases, with 16 bases between the two germline ends. The germline gives CDR1 SNHLY, CDR2 FYNNEI. The CDR3 region has the DNA TGTGCCACCCTCAGGGATGAGGGTGAAAAACTGTTTTTT. Translating it yields CATLRDEGEKLFF.

The chain carries TRBV4-1 and TRBJ1-1; no definite D call. This CDR3 is built from 13 residues. V gave up 2 bases and J gave up 3 bases, with 7 bases separating them. The V gene's germline CDR1 is MGHRA and CDR2 YSYEKL. CDR3 protein: CASSQFGDTEAFF. Here the CDR3 DNA reads TGCGCCAGCAGCCAATTCGGGGACACTGAAGCTTTCTTT.

V usage is TRBV27 and J usage is TRBJ1-1; TRBD1 agrees at 7 bases. The V gene end was trimmed by 1 base and the J gene end by 4 bases; junction bases not matched to a gene: 3. The germline gives CDR1 MNHEY, CDR2 SMNVEV (reference sequence). CDR3 length: 14 amino acids. CDR3 sequence: CASSLFAGGTEAFF. For the CDR3, the DNA is TGTGCCAGCAGTTTATTTGCAGGGGGCACTGAAGCTTTCTTT.

The chain couples TRBV25-1 to TRBJ2-1, with 13 bases matching TRBD2. Germline CDR1 and CDR2: MGHDK and SYGVNS. Germline trimming cut 10 bases from V and 5 bases from J; bases unmatched to any gene: 5. The CDR3 has 14 amino acids. CDR3 DNA sequence: TGTGCCAACCCCGGACTAGCGGGAGACAATGAGCAGTTCTTC. Its protein product is CANPGLAGDNEQFF.

This rearrangement joins TRBV19 to TRBJ2-7; D ambiguous. Trimming cost V 1 base and J 3 bases, with 13 bases left between them. The CDR3 loop spans 15 amino acids. Germline V gives CDR1 LNHDA, CDR2 SQIVND (reference sequence). The CDR3 nucleotides read TGTGCCAGTAGTATAGGACGTATCGGGTACTACGAGCAGTACTTC. Its translation is CASSIGRIGYYEQYF.

CDR3 region: CASRRDGGSHEQYF. Here the CDR3 DNA reads TGTGCCAGCAGACGGGACGGGGGATCACACGAGCAGTACTTC. The J gene is TRBJ2-7, the V gene TRBV6-5, with D possibly being TRBD2 (6 bases). The CDR3 is 14 residues long. Per germline, CDR1 MNHEY and CDR2 SVGAGI. The germline V and J ends were trimmed by 6 bases and 5 bases, with 17 bases remaining between them.